This record looks at one TCR beta chain sequence and its context. The antigen this receptor binds is unknown. No much larger clone exists at a distance of one base, and base qualities are not known. Counted from cysteine to phenylalanine, this CDR3 has 19 amino acids. The DNA shown is the 57-base CDR3, in frame from base 1. Germline trimming amounts to 5 bases on V and 7 bases on J, with 18 as the count of junction bases outside the gene matches. The germline V gene encodes CDR1 MDHEN and CDR2 SYDVKM. Library preparation used the immunoSEQ multiplex PCR assay. A mixture of 60 forward primers for TCR Vbeta segments and 13 reverse primers for TCR Jbeta segments was used in the multiplex PCR. The CDR3 region of rearranged TCR beta genes was amplified from genomic DNA by a multiplex PCR assay. The amplified TCR beta libraries were sequenced on the Illumina HiSeq System as 87-base-pair reads. Per the original workflow: A later analysis counted tens of millions of unique TCR beta chains across the 670 or so repertoires, and around 9.9 million of these chains were shared by at least two donors. A nearest-neighbor algorithm error-corrected the raw reads and collapsed the reads into unique sequences, merging closely related sequences to remove PCR and sequencing errors. Alignment of CDR3 sequences to IMGT reference sequences was used to assign V, D and J gene segments. For a sequence to be retained, a match of at least six nucleotides to both a V gene segment and a J gene segment was required. A rearrangement was called productive if the CDR3 had no stop codons and remained in frame with V and J, and every other rearrangement was called non-productive. CDR3 was defined by IMGT convention, running from the second conserved V-encoded cysteine to the conserved J-encoded phenylalanine. Sequences without an unambiguous match to a single V gene segment were excluded from the earlier analysis of a few hundred of the donors. In an earlier analysis of 450 to 750 of the donors, a V segment was called functional when productive rearrangements were above 56.7%, and segregating when the standard deviation between donors exceeded 5%. A statistical classification framework was developed to diagnose cytomegalovirus status using the catalog of TCR beta chain sequences. In a later analysis, V and J genes were assigned by comparing TCR nucleotide sequences against IMGT/GENE-DB human TR gene sequences. The TCRdist pipeline was used in a later analysis to assign CDR3 sequences and most-parsimonious VDJ recombination scenarios. In a later analysis, each TCR beta chain was defined by its CDR3 amino acid sequence together with its V-gene family, and reads without a unique V-gene family were excluded. To address suspected cross-contamination and a sequencing artifact, a later analysis removed approximately 590 highly shared, low-generation-probability nucleotide sequences. A later analysis calculated a clonal expansion index for each public chain from normalized within-repertoire ranks of inferred template counts. Generation probabilities in a later analysis came from a VDJ recombination model fitted to out-of-frame rearrangements, and those results were checked against IGoR. Hypergeometric tests were used in a later analysis to score TCR-TCR, TCR-HLA and TCR-CMV co-occurrence, with a repertoire-size bias correction applied to the TCR pairs. In a later analysis, false discovery rates were estimated by permuting HLA or CMV assignments 20 times. In a later analysis, co-occurring TCRs were grouped using DBSCAN, and TCRdist sequence similarity was added for clustering within HLA-allele-positive subsets. Repertoires with fewer than 30,000 or more than 120,000 public chains were left out of co-occurrence clustering, as were five repertoires with anomalous nucleotide sharing. As stored in TCRdb, this immuneACCESS dataset retains in-frame rearrangements with V and J assigned. A fraction of the clones does not appear; measured against another copy, unresolved V genes explain less than half of the discrepancy, and the remainder lacks a known reason. V, J and clone size are taken as reported in that table, and D and trimming were inferred from the DNA itself. Present in this sample are about 130,000 clones, around three quarters of which were seen just once. The leading ten clones occupy about 2% of the sample.

The sample belongs to a study of cytomegalovirus exposure and HLA in healthy donors (dated by TCRdb to about 2017). About the study as a whole: An earlier analysis of some 600 of the donors reported under 300 Gb of sequence data and 90 million to 120 million unique TCR beta sequences obtained from about 200 million T cells. Class I and class II HLA loci were covered by the typing at four-digit resolution. Roughly 300 gigabases of sequencing data and 78 million or so unique TCR sequences were included in an early release covering about 700 HLA-typed donors. To study patterns of TCR occurrence, a later analysis re-analyzed previously published TCR beta repertoires from 600 to 750 donors and added high-resolution HLA genotyping. An earlier analysis of some 500 of the donors applied high-throughput TCR beta sequencing to assess whether each TCR beta V gene segment acted as functional or pseudogenic. Rather than using new phenotypic data, the later analysis identified candidate immune exposures from TCR beta sequences and from how often those sequences occurred across donors. Every repertoire in the discovery cohort had been generated on one and the same sequencing platform. The aim of the study was to test whether cataloging public T cell receptors could identify signatures of past pathogen exposure. Donor age, sex, ethnicity and CMV serostatus were collected together with the repertoire data. A later genetic analysis used genome-wide SNP genotypes for about 65% of the roughly 700 donors, treating that subset as a discovery cohort. The number of donors typed differed by locus, with roughly 629-640 for A, B, C, DRB1 and DQB1, roughly 520 for DQA1, 600 to 610 for DPA1, and around 460 for DPB1. High-throughput TCR immunosequencing, statistical association of individual TCRs with disease status, and machine learning were combined to predict cytomegalovirus infection status. The T cell repertoires of under 750 subjects were profiled by immunosequencing and related to cytomegalovirus serostatus. A separate validation cohort of more than 100 different subjects was used in addition to the roughly 700-subject first cohort. On average, around 230,000 unique TCR beta nucleotide sequences were sequenced per donor among 398 genotyped donors of the cohort, with roughly 20% of those sequences being non-productive. About five DR-DQ haplotypes were handled as single units for association and clustering, since linkage in the cohort was strong. Of the 398 genotyped donors, less than 90% were placed in the genetic ancestry cluster associated with self-reported Caucasian donors.

The cohort comprised hundreds of healthy bone marrow donors. At the time of sampling, all cohort members were nominally healthy, though unrecorded immune exposures were likely present. The donor was CMV seronegative and was included in the group of a few hundred seronegative cohort members. Every donor gave a peripheral blood sample, and the peripheral blood mononuclear cells from that sample were used for TCR beta sequencing. The Qiagen DNeasy Blood Extraction Kit was used to extract genomic DNA from the blood cell samples. Here is what the overall study found, with its caveats: A group of highly shared sequence variants was considered likely to be a technical artifact of the sequencing pipeline. V-gene and J-gene trimming of TCR beta chains was associated with a missense DCLRE1C variant in a later genetic analysis, and the association was replicated in an independent cohort. In both the original and validation cohorts, the classifier was reported to diagnose cytomegalovirus status with high specificity and sensitivity. It was suggested by the authors that the approach could potentially be generalized to other disease states and immunological phenotypes. Because counts were too low, roughly 18 rarely observed V segments, including chromosome 9 orphons, were left out of the earlier analysis of about 620 of the donors. In vitro tests confirmed that a few of the cytomegalovirus-associated TCR beta chains recognize cytomegalovirus antigens. In a later genetic analysis, fewer N-insertions in productive TCRs were reported among donors in an Asian-associated ancestry cluster than the approximately 670-donor mean. When HLA alleles, especially DR and DQ, strongly co-occurred, attributing TCR associations to individual alleles was difficult. A further reported finding was that TCR beta sequences accurately predicted the HLA-A and HLA-B alleles for most subjects in the first cohort. Correlated functional status among segregating V segments might be attributable to linkage disequilibrium, but an unknown experimental factor could not be ruled out. A later analysis found that most CMV-associated TCR beta chains appeared HLA-restricted, with HLA associations seemingly driven largely by CMV exposure. Because some donors lacked HLA typing at each locus, the association tests relied only on the typed subset. At a false discovery rate of 0.05, a later analysis linked some 17,000 TCR beta sequences to specific HLA alleles. According to a later analysis, parvovirus B19, influenza, CMV and Epstein-Barr virus appeared linked to several top co-occurrence clusters. Because the 87-base-pair reads could not distinguish some IMGT-functional V segments, including TRBV6-2 and TRBV6-3, those segments were excluded. While some public TCRs were present in many individuals, most TCR sequences turned up only very rarely across donors. In a later analysis, TCR association rates were found to vary across HLA loci, with the most associated TCRs seen for DRB1 alleles and the fewest for HLA-C alleles. In this cohort, only TCR beta chains were sequenced, and detectable features were limited by the absence of alpha or paired-chain data. Immune exposure information for the cohort was limited to CMV serostatus. In an earlier analysis of approximately 600 of the donors, most TCR beta V segments were observed in productive rearrangements about 87% or about 30% of the time, broadly matching IMGT annotations. Sequencing depth was assumed to be roughly uniform across donors in the presence/absence analyses, though that assumption may not hold. In the study, about 150 TCR beta chains were listed as associated with cytomegalovirus. A later analysis found that HLA-associated TCR beta chains were more clonally expanded and had lower generation probabilities than equally common non-associated chains.

The sequenced sample was PBMCs. The chain links TRBV28 with TRBJ2-1, and TRBD2 aligns with 12 junction nucleotides. This sequence originates from a man aged 18 to 30 in good health and CMV-seronegative. The nucleotide sequence is given as TGTGCCAGCAGTCTTGCCCACCCCGGGTCTAGCGGGAGGGCGAATGAGCAGTTCTTC. This translates into CASSLAHPGSSGRANEQFF.